This record covers a single T cell receptor (beta chain). Some clones are missing from TCRdb's copy, which holds only in-frame ones; the method was immunoSEQ multiplex PCR. The data show 52,000 or so clones, over 85% seen once. CDR3 length: 16 amino acids. Germline CDR1 SGHVS, CDR2 FQNEAQ. V lost 5 bases to trimming and J lost 4 bases, with 21 bases between them. The data originate from a study of OX40 agonist ivuxolimab in advanced cancers. The chain recombines TRBV7-8 with TRBJ2-7; maybe TRBD2 (7 bases). The material was CD4+ or CD8+ T cells sorted from blood, obtained in a trial of the OX40 agonist ivuxolimab. This receptor was taken from an adult with an advanced solid tumor such as melanoma, head and neck, liver or kidney cancer. CDR3 sequence reads: CASSRGAGETGYEQYF. DNA for the CDR3: TGTGCCAGCAGCAGGGGGGCGGGGGAAACAGGGTACGAGCAGTACTTC.